The clone carrying this TCR beta chain has at least ten counts. Its antigen is undetermined. The CDR3 is made up of 17 amino acids. The data belong to a study of T cells in Graves' hyperthyroidism and ophthalmopathy. Amplified regions were TCR beta CDR3 sequences from RNA transcripts. A first-round RT-PCR of the TCR CDR3 used the HTBI primer set. TCRdb re-called the multiplex PCR reads through MiXCR, storing one row per CDR3 protein. The repertoire holds about 400,000 distinct CDR3 sequences, roughly 13% seen once, with 5.3% in the top ten. Newly diagnosed patients aged 18 to 65 had hyperthyroidism of under 2 months' duration. The diagnoses drew upon clinical symptoms, serum thyroxine and TRAb, thyroid ultrasound and orbital computed tomography. Source material for PBMCs was 10 ml fresh peripheral blood. Overall study results and limits: Ophthalmopathy and stable hyperthyroidism were told apart by a 13 V-J model.

This clonotype was obtained from a woman aged 18 to 35 with Graves' hyperthyroidism. Sequencing was done on a sample of blood. The gene calls are TRBV3-2 and TRBJ2-3; the listed D gene, TRBD1, was not tested against the DNA. TRBV3-2 is labeled a pseudogene. For the CDR3, the DNA is TGTGCCAGCAGCCCCTGTCCCGTGACGGGAGGCCCAGATACGCAGTATTTT. This codes for CASSPCPVTGGPDTQYF.